One sample yielded the 21 T cell receptor beta chains listed below, sequenced in a study of T cells in Graves' hyperthyroidism and ophthalmopathy. TCR beta CDR3 sequences were amplified from RNA transcripts. With the HTBI primer set, the TCR CDR3 went through a first round of RT-PCR. In TCRdb, the multiplex PCR reads were re-called with MiXCR into one record per CDR3 protein. This sample yields a few hundred thousand distinct CDR3 sequences, of which approximately 14% are seen a single time; less than 9.5% belongs to the top ten. Material for sequencing was blood. The receptors were gathered from a woman aged 25 to 39 with Graves' hyperthyroidism.

This clonotype was detected ten times or more. This sequence joins TRBV7-9 and TRBJ2-3, with D unclear. This CDR3 region has 13 residues. V was pared by 5 bases and J by 4 bases, with 10 bases between. The germline V gene encodes CDR1 SEHNR and CDR2 FQNEAQ (reference sequence). This chain's CDR3 is CASSLPGADTQYF. The CDR3 nucleotides are TGTGCCAGCAGCCTCCCGGGTGCAGATACGCAGTATTTT.

In its sample, this clonotype was seen a few times. The gene calls are TRBV5-1 and TRBJ2-2; maybe TRBD2 (6 bases). In germline, CDR1 is SGHRS, CDR2 YFSETQ. The CDR3 runs to 16 residues. Trimming removed 4 bases from V and 2 bases from J, with 15 bases in between. CDR3: CASSAGGTFNTGELFF. DNA of the CDR3: TGCGCCAGCAGCGCGGGCGGGACTTTCAACACCGGGGAGCTGTTTTTT. The full variable domain, its missing parts supplied by reference TRBV5-1 and TRBJ2-2, is KAGVTQTPRYLIKTRGQQVTLSCSPISGHRSVSWYQQTPGQGLQFLFEYFSETQRNKGNFPGRFSGRQFSNSRSEMNVSTLELGDSALYLCASSAGGTFNTGELFFGEGSRLTVL.

This clonotype has only a few counts. The chain combines TRBV28 with TRBJ1-5; D is unclear. Germline values: CDR1 MDHEN, CDR2 SYDVKM. This CDR3 has 12 residues. V shed 4 bases and J shed 7 bases, with 8 bases lying between them. The DNA for the CDR3 is TGTGCCAGCAGTTCCTTGGGCCAGCCCCAGCATTTT. Translating it yields CASSSLGQPQHF.

This clonotype was detected only a few times. The chain employs TRBV6-2 or TRBV6-3 and TRBJ2-7; 8 bases fit TRBD2. With V trimmed by 2 bases and J by 4 bases, 10 bases remained unmatched. CDR3 length: 16 residues. The germline V gene encodes CDR1 MNHEY and CDR2 SVGEGT. The CDR3 reads CASSYPLGLAEYEQYF. The CDR3 bases are TGTGCCAGCAGTTACCCTCTCGGACTAGCCGAGTACGAGCAGTACTTC.

This clonotype has at least ten counts. The rearrangement uses TRBV9 and TRBJ1-1; D is unclear. This CDR3 region has 14 residues. The ends were cut back, 0 bases at V and 5 bases at J, with 11 bases in the middle. The germline V gene has CDR1 SGDLS and CDR2 YYNGEE. DNA for the CDR3: TGTGCCAGCAGCGTAGGTTCGGCAGGTACTGAAGCTTTCTTT. This gives the protein CASSVGSAGTEAFF.

This clonotype has at least ten counts. The rearrangement joins TRBV6-2 or TRBV6-3 to TRBJ1-1, with a possible D match to TRBD1 (6 bases). V lost 7 bases and J 7 bases, leaving 22 bases between the germline ends. The CDR3 contains 15 residues. The germline gives CDR1 MNHEY, CDR2 SVGEGT. This CDR3 is CASISRPQGHNEAFF. In DNA, the CDR3 is TGTGCCAGCATTTCTAGGCCCCAGGGGCACAATGAAGCTTTCTTT.

Remarks on this clonotype: A much larger clone is a single base away; this may be a read error. V is TRBV20-1 and J is TRBJ2-7, with 7 bases that match TRBD2. CDR3 size: 13 residues. Germline assignment: CDR1 DFQATT and CDR2 SNEGSKA (reference sequence). After removal of 6 bases from V and 7 bases from J, the junction contained 12 bases not matched to a gene. The CDR3 is CSASGGRPHEQYF. CDR3 DNA: TGCAGTGCCTCGGGCGGGAGACCGCATGAGCAGTACTTC.

V gene TRBV20-1 combines with J gene TRBJ1-1, with D unclear. CDR3 length: 11 amino acids. CDR1 and CDR2 from the germline V gene are DFQATT and SNEGSKA (reference sequence). V lost 3 bases and J 1 base, leaving 3 bases between the germline ends. DNA of the CDR3: TGCAGTGCTAGGTCGAACACTGAAGCTTTCTTT. It specifies CSARSNTEAFF.

This clonotype turned up a few times. The V gene is TRBV14, the J gene TRBJ2-3; D gene unclear. The CDR3 has 14 amino acids. Trimming took off 4 bases at V and 4 bases at J, with 12 bases between the two ends. CDR1 SGHDN and CDR2 FVKESK come from the germline V gene. This CDR3 reads CASSPSGSSDTQYF. Here the CDR3 DNA reads TGTGCCAGCAGCCCCTCTGGAAGCTCAGATACGCAGTATTTT.

This clonotype was recorded many times. The chain recombines TRBV27 with TRBJ2-7; D gene uncertain. Trimming removed 3 bases from V and 0 bases from J, with 9 bases in between. The CDR3 sequence is 14 residues long. Germline CDR1 MNHEY, CDR2 SMNVEV (reference sequence). CDR3 DNA sequence: TGTGCCAGCAGTTTCGGAGCGAGCTCCTACGAGCAGTACTTC. Its translation is CASSFGASSYEQYF.

The chain is built from TRBV5-5 and TRBJ1-2, with a possible D match to TRBD1 (6 bases). The ends were cut back, 0 bases at V and 5 bases at J, with 23 bases in the middle. The CDR3 is 18 residues long. Germline V gene sequence: CDR1 SGHKS, CDR2 YYEKEE (reference sequence). The CDR3 nucleotides read TGTGCCAGCAGCTTGGCCGCTGCGATAGTAGGGGGATATTATGGCTACACCTTC. Translated: CASSLAAAIVGGYYGYTF.

The chain employs TRBV5-1 and TRBJ2-1; 11 positions agree with TRBD2. The length of the CDR3 is 15 residues. Losses at the gene ends were 3 bases for V and 3 bases for J; bases not matched to a gene: 2. Germline values: CDR1 SGHRS, CDR2 YFSETQ. The DNA of the CDR3 is TGCGCCAGCAGCTCGACTAGCGGGAACTACAATGAGCAGTTCTTC. As protein: CASSSTSGNYNEQFF.

This clonotype was observed a handful of times. The chain combines TRBV7-3 with TRBJ2-1, with 7 bases lining up with TRBD1. Germline lookup yields CDR1 SGHTA and CDR2 FQGTGA. The trim removed 1 base at V and 2 bases at J, leaving 5 bases unmatched. The CDR3 spans 16 residues. The CDR3 nucleotides read TGTGCCAGCAGCTTAAGAGGGGGCCCGGCCTACAATGAGCAGTTCTTC. Translated: CASSLRGGPAYNEQFF.

Worth noting for this clonotype: With a much larger clone just one base away, this may be a read error. The chain joins TRBV15 to TRBJ1-2; D is ambiguous. CDR1 and CDR2 (germline): LNHNV, YYDKDF (reference sequence). The CDR3 contains 12 residues. Trimming took 0 bases from V and 4 from J, leaving 3 bases between them. CDR3 DNA sequence: TGTGCCACCAGCAGAGACACCTATGGCTACACCTTC. Protein sequence: CATSRDTYGYTF. The full variable domain, in which reference TRBV15 and TRBJ1-2 provide the parts outside the CDR3, is DAMVIQNPRYQVTQFGKPVTLSCSQTLNHNVMYWYQQKSSQAPKLLFHYYDKDFNNEADTPDNFQSRRPNTSFCFLDIRSPGLGDTAMYLCATSRDTYGYTFGSGTRLTVV.

This clonotype appeared a single time. A read error may be the cause here, since a much bigger clone is one base away. V gene TRBV20-1 combines with J gene TRBJ1-5, with D perhaps TRBD1 (6 bases). The end of the DNA fits TRBJ2-3 better, so the J call may be wrong. The CDR3 runs to 15 residues. Germline V gene data show CDR1 as DFQATT and CDR2 as SNEGSKA (reference sequence). This CDR3 reads CSARLSRGNNQPQYF. CDR3 in DNA: TGCAGTGCTAGATTGAGCAGGGGAAACAATCAGCCCCAGTATTTT.

The V gene is TRBV11-2, the J gene TRBJ1-6; 7 bases match TRBD1. Per germline, CDR1 SGHAT and CDR2 FQNNGV. This CDR3 is built from 16 residues. J gave up 8 bases and V 2 bases, and 9 bases lay outside the gene matches. CDR3 amino acids: CASSLQQGTEYSPLHF. The CDR3 nucleotides are TGTGCCAGCAGCTTACAACAGGGGACGGAATATTCACCCCTCCACTTT. Full variable domain (rest looked up from reference TRBV11-2 and TRBJ1-6): EAGVAQSPRYKIIEKRQSVAFWCNPISGHATLYWYQQILGQGPKLLIQFQNNGVVDDSQLPKDRFSAERLKGVDSTLKIQPAKLEDSAVYLCASSLQQGTEYSPLHFGNGTRLTVT.

This clonotype was detected many times. V usage is TRBV30 and J usage is TRBJ2-1; 10 nucleotides match TRBD2. The CDR3 has 15 residues. Per germline, CDR1 GTSNPN and CDR2 SVGIG (reference sequence). V trimming: 2 bases; J trimming: 0 bases; junction bases outside the gene matches: 1. The DNA of the CDR3 is TGTGCCTGGAGTCCTAGCGGGAGCTCCTACAATGAGCAGTTCTTC. It codes for CAWSPSGSSYNEQFF.

This clonotype was counted a few times. The chain has TRBV12-3 or TRBV12-4 and TRBJ1-3; no clear D. The CDR3 has 14 amino acids. V lost 2 bases, J lost 0 bases, and 5 bases lay in between. This CDR3 is CASSLIGSGNTIYF. Here the CDR3 DNA reads TGTGCCAGCAGTTTAATAGGCTCTGGAAACACCATATATTTT.

This clonotype was recorded many times. V is TRBV18 and J is TRBJ1-1; 8 positions agree with TRBD1. The V and J ends lost 6 bases and 4 bases, in that order; junction bases with no gene match: 4. The CDR3 loop spans 13 amino acids. Germline V gene data show CDR1 as KGHSH and CDR2 as LQKENI. The CDR3 nucleotides read TGTGCCAGCTCCAGGGGGCAAGGCACTGAAGCTTTCTTT. Protein: CASSRGQGTEAFF.

This clonotype was detected only a few times. One junction end does not reproduce the germline sequence, and a read error may be involved. The V and J genes are TRBV5-1 and TRBJ2-7, with 11 positions matching TRBD2. This CDR3 contains 15 residues. Germline V gene data show CDR1 as SGHRS and CDR2 as YFSETQ. For the CDR3, the DNA is TGCGCCAGCAGAAAAACTAGCGGGAGCTCCTACGGGCAGTACTTC. Encoded protein: CASRKTSGSSYGQYF.

The chain is built from TRBV12-3 or TRBV12-4 and TRBJ1-6; 7 bases line up with TRBD1. V shed 0 bases and J 7 bases; nucleotides not matched to a gene: 3. The CDR3 loop spans 15 amino acids. The CDR3 spells CASSLAGQRNSPLHF. Here the CDR3 DNA reads TGTGCCAGCAGTTTAGCGGGACAGAGAAATTCACCCCTCCACTTT.